This entry lists 13 T cell receptor beta chains sequenced from one sample in a study of CD8 T cells in ankylosing spondylitis. Study observations and caveats: For ankylosing spondylitis blood, a TCR beta motif of several highly homologous variants appeared characteristic.

No cognate antigen is known for these TCRs. TCRdb used MiXCR to reprocess the 5' RACE reads, holding one entry per CDR3 protein. The sample yields about 220,000 distinct CDR3 sequences, 15% to 20% seen once. The material sequenced was blood, either unsorted or a sorted T cell fraction (not recorded which). These receptor sequences come from a male donor with ankylosing spondylitis.

The J gene is TRBJ1-1, the V gene TRBV6-1; tentative D call: TRBD1 (5 bases). V shed 6 bases and J shed 0 bases, with 11 bases lying between them. This CDR3 has 14 residues. The germline V gene encodes CDR1 MNHNS and CDR2 SASEGT. The chain's CDR3 is CASRSTEMNTEAFF. CDR3 nucleotides: TGTGCCAGCAGATCGACAGAGATGAACACTGAAGCTTTCTTT.

The chain joins TRBV4-2 to TRBJ1-6; 7 nucleotides line up with TRBD1. V was pared by 4 bases and J by 7 bases, with 7 bases of the junction left unmatched. Germline V CDR1 and CDR2: LGHNA, YNFKEQ. CDR3 length: 15 amino acids. The DNA of the CDR3 is TGTGCCAGCAGCCCTTGGACAGGCGAGAATTCACCCCTCCACTTT. Its protein product is CASSPWTGENSPLHF.

The chain couples TRBV29-1 to TRBJ2-7; weak D call: TRBD2 (7 bases). The germline V gene has CDR1 SQVTM and CDR2 ANQGSEA. V was cut by 6 bases and J by 3 bases, with 15 bases left in between. This CDR3 has 13 amino acids. This CDR3 reads CSVLGGVYYEQYF. The CDR3 DNA reads as TGCAGCGTGTTAGGGGGGGTCTACTACGAGCAGTACTTC.

V and J are TRBV14 and TRBJ2-1; D gene uncertain. The CDR3 covers 13 residues. V lost 8 bases to trimming and J lost 0 bases, with 8 bases between them. Germline loops: CDR1 SGHDN, CDR2 FVKESK. In nucleotides, the CDR3 is TGTGCCAGCGGACCCGGCTCCTACAATGAGCAGTTCTTC. Residues: CASGPGSYNEQFF.

The V gene is TRBV3-1, the J gene TRBJ2-7; either TRBD1 or TRBD2 may supply D (5 bases each). The CDR3 totals 17 residues. Trimming removed 0 bases at V and 6 bases at J, with 21 bases between. Per germline, CDR1 LGHDT and CDR2 YNNKEL (reference sequence). For the CDR3, the DNA is TGTGCCAGCAGCCAAGACCATCGGGACGTAATCTCGGGCGAGCAGTACTTC. Encoded protein: CASSQDHRDVISGEQYF.

This clonotype appeared a few times. The genes are TRBV30 and TRBJ1-1, with 7 nucleotides matching TRBD1. The CDR3 has 14 amino acids. After removal of 2 bases from V and 6 bases from J, the junction contained 9 bases not matched to a gene. Germline assignment: CDR1 GTSNPN and CDR2 SVGIG (reference sequence). CDR3: CAWSSGGGGPEAFF. CDR3 bases: TGTGCCTGGAGTTCCGGGGGAGGGGGCCCTGAAGCTTTCTTT.

This clonotype was found many times. The rearrangement links TRBV12-3 or TRBV12-4 to TRBJ2-1; 10 bases line up with TRBD2. The CDR3 loop spans 15 amino acids. J was trimmed by 9 bases and V by 7 bases; bases with no gene match: 12. Written as DNA, the CDR3 is TGTGCCAGCACCCCGGTGCTAGCGGGAGAGGGTGAGCAGTTCTTC. This gives the protein CASTPVLAGEGEQFF.

The chain couples TRBV7-9 to TRBJ2-7; tentative D call: TRBD2 (5 bases). Germline V CDR1 and CDR2: SEHNR, FQNEAQ (reference sequence). CDR3 length equals 13 residues. The V end was cut by 6 bases, the J end by 0 bases, with 9 bases between. The CDR3 bases are TGTGCCAGCAGGGACTCTAGCTCCTACGAGCAGTACTTC. Amino acid sequence: CASRDSSSYEQYF.

This clonotype was seen repeatedly, ten times or more. The rearrangement links TRBV12-3 or TRBV12-4 to TRBJ2-1; 8 nucleotides agree with TRBD1. The junction had 10 bases not matched to a gene; V was cut back by 8 bases and J by 4 bases. This CDR3 is built from 15 residues. CDR3 DNA: TGTGCCAGCTCCGCTGGGACAGGCCCTTACAATGAGCAGTTCTTC. Residues: CASSAGTGPYNEQFF.

The CDR3, as DNA: TGTGCCACCAGTGATTTGCAGGGGACGGGGGAGCAGTACTTC. Translation gives CATSDLQGTGEQYF. This chain connects TRBV24-1 to TRBJ2-7, with D maybe TRBD1 (6 bases). Per the germline V gene, CDR1 is KGHDR and CDR2 is SFDVKD. There are 14 residues in the CDR3. V dropped 0 bases and J dropped 7 bases, with 12 bases sitting between them.

This chain connects TRBV4-1 to TRBJ2-2; 7 bases line up with TRBD2. V trimming: 5 bases; J trimming: 5 bases; junction bases outside the gene matches: 8. CDR1 is MGHRA, CDR2 YSYEKL, per germline. This CDR3 contains 15 residues. The CDR3: CASSRGEGGTGELFF. The CDR3 coding sequence is TGCGCCAGCAGCAGAGGGGAGGGCGGAACCGGGGAGCTGTTTTTT.

The chain links TRBV5-1 to TRBJ1-1; 8 bases line up with TRBD1. Germline-derived CDR1 and CDR2 are SGHRS and YFSETQ. The CDR3 is 14 amino acids. The V and J ends lost 4 bases and 3 bases, in that order; junction bases with no gene match: 5. The CDR3 loop reads CASSPGGKDTEAFF. CDR3 sequence (DNA): TGCGCCAGCAGCCCAGGGGGCAAGGACACTGAAGCTTTCTTT. The full variable domain, its missing parts supplied by reference TRBV5-1 and TRBJ1-1, is KAGVTQTPRYLIKTRGQQVTLSCSPISGHRSVSWYQQTPGQGLQFLFEYFSETQRNKGNFPGRFSGRQFSNSRSEMNVSTLELGDSALYLCASSPGGKDTEAFFGQGTRLTVV.

In its sample, this clonotype was seen a few times. V gene TRBV15 combines with J gene TRBJ1-5, with D possibly matching TRBD1 (6 bases). Germline V gives CDR1 LNHNV, CDR2 YYDKDF (reference sequence). The CDR3 is 14 amino acids. The ends were cut back, 9 bases at V and 2 bases at J, with 14 bases in the middle. CDR3 residues: CATTPRQGNQPQHF. Here the CDR3 DNA reads TGTGCCACTACCCCTCGACAGGGCAATCAGCCCCAGCATTTT.